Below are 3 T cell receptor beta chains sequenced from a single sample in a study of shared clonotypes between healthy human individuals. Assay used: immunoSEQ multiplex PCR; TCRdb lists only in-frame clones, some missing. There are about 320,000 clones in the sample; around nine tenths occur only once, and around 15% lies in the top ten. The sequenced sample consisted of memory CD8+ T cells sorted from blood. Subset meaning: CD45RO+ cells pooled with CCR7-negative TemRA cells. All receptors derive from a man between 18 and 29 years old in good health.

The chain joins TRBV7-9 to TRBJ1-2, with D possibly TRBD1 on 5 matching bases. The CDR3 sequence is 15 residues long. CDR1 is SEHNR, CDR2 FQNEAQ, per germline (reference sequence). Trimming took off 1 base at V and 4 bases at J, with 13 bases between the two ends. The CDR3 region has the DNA TGTGCCAGCAGCTTAGGTGTCAGGGAAGCCTATGGCTACACCTTC. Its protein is CASSLGVREAYGYTF.

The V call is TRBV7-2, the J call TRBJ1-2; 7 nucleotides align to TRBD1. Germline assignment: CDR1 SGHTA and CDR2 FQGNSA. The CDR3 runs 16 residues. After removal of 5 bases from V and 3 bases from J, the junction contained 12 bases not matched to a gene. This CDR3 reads CASSTGPGTEYYGYTF. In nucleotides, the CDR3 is TGTGCCAGCAGCACCGGTCCCGGGACAGAATACTATGGCTACACCTTC.

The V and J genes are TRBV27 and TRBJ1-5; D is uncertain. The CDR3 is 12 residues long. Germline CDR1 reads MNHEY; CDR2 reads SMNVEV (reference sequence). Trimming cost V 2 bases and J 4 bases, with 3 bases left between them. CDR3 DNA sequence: TGTGCCAGCAGTTTACCAAATCAGCCCCAGCATTTT. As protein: CASSLPNQPQHF.